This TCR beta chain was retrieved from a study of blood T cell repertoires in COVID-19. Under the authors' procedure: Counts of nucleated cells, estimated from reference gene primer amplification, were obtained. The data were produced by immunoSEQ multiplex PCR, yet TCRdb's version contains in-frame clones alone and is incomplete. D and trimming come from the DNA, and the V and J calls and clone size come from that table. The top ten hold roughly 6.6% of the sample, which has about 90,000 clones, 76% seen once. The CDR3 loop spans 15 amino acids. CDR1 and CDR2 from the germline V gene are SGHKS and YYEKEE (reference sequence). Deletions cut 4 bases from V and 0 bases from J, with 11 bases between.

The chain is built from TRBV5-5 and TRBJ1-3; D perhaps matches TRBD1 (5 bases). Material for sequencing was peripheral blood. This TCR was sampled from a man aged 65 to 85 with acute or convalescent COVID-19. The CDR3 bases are TGTGCCAGCAGCCGACAGCTTCTCTCTGGAAACACCATATATTTT. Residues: CASSRQLLSGNTIYF.